What follows is one TCR beta chain and its context. What it binds is unknown. No DNA is shown, since the ends of the CDR3 on it are uncertain; the CDR3 is the one TCRdb lists. Amplified regions were TCR beta CDR3 sequences from RNA transcripts. The study used the HTBI primer set for a first-round RT-PCR of the TCR CDR3. TCRdb processed the multiplex PCR reads anew with MiXCR; each CDR3 protein has one entry. The table has roughly 700,000 distinct CDR3 sequences, 14% seen once; the top ten hold roughly 10%. These data originate in a study of T cells in Graves' hyperthyroidism and ophthalmopathy. Patients counted as stable if ophthalmopathy did not develop within 18 months. Germline V gives CDR1 SNHLY, CDR2 FYNNEI. The CDR3 region is 14 residues in length, termini included. Study findings and constraints: Most thyroid-expanded clonotypes above 0.001 were also found in blood.

The clonotype comes from a woman between 18 and 29 years old with Graves' hyperthyroidism. The chain recombines TRBV2 with TRBJ2-7. What was sequenced was blood. CDR3 amino acids: CASILAGSSYEQYF.